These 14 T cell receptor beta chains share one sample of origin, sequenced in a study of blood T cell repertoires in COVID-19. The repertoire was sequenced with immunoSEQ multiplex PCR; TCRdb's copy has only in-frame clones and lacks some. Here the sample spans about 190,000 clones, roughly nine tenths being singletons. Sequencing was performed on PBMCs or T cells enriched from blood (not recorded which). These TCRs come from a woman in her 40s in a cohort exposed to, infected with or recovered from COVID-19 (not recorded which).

The CDR3 spells CASSLQGAIQPQHF. The CDR3 DNA sequence: TGTGCCAGCAGTTTACAGGGGGCTATCCAGCCCCAGCATTTT. J is TRBJ1-5 and V is TRBV27, with TRBD1 matching over 8 bases. This CDR3 contains 14 residues. The ends lost 2 bases at V and 7 bases at J; junction bases unmatched: 4. From germline, CDR1 is MNHEY and CDR2 SMNVEV (reference sequence).

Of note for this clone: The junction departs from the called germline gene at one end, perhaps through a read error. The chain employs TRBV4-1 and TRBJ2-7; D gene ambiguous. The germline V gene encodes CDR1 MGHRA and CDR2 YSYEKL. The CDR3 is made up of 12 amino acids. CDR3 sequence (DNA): TGCGCCAGCAGCCAAGACGGTTCAGTACAGCACTTC. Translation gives CASSQDGSVQHF.

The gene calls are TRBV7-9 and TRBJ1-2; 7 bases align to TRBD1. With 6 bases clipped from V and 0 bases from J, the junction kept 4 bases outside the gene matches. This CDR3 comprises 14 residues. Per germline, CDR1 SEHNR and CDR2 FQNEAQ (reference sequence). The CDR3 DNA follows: TGTGCCAGCAGACCTACAGGGGCTAACTATGGCTACACCTTC. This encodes CASRPTGANYGYTF. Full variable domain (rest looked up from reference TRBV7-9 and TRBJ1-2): DTGVSQNPRHKITKRGQNVTFRCDPISEHNRLYWYRQTLGQGPEFLTYFQNEAQLEKSRLLSDRFSAERPKGSFSTLEIQRTEQGDSAMYLCASRPTGANYGYTFGSGTRLTVV.

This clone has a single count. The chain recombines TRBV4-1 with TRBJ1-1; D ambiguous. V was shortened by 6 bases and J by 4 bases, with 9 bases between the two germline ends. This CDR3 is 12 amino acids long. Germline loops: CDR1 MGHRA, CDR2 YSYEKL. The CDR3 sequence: CASSRSGTEAFF. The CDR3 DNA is TGCGCCAGCAGTCGGTCCGGCACTGAAGCTTTCTTT.

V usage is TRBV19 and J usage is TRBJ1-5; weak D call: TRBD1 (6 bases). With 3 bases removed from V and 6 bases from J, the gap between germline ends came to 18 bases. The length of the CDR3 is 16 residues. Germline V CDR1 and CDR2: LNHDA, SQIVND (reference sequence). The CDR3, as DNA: TGTGCCAGTAGTATCAATCGGGACACGGACCGTCAGCCCCAGCATTTT. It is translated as CASSINRDTDRQPQHF.

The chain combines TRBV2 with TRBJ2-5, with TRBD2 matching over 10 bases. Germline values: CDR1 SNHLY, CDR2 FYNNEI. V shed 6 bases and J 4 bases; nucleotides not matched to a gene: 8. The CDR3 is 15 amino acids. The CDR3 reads CASSLPSGGGETQYF. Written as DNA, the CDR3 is TGTGCCAGCAGCCTTCCGAGCGGGGGGGGAGAGACCCAGTACTTC.

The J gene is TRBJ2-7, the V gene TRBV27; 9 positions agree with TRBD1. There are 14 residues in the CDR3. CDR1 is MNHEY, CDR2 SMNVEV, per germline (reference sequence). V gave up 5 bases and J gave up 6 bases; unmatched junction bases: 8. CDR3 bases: TGTGCCAGCAGTGCCGCCGGGACAGGGCGCGAGCAGTACTTC. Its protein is CASSAAGTGREQYF.

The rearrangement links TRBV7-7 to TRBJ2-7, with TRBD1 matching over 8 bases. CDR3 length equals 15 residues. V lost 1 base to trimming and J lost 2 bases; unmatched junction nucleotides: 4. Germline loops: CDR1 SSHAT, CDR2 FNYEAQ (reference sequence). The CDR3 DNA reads TGTGCCAGCAGCTTAGGCCCGGGACAGGCCTACGAGCAGTACTTC. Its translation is CASSLGPGQAYEQYF.

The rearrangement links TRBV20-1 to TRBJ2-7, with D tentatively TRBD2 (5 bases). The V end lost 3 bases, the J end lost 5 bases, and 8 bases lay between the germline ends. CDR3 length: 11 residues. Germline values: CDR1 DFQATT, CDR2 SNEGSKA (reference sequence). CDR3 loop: CSASGVHEQYF. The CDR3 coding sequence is TGCAGTGCTAGCGGGGTACACGAGCAGTACTTC.

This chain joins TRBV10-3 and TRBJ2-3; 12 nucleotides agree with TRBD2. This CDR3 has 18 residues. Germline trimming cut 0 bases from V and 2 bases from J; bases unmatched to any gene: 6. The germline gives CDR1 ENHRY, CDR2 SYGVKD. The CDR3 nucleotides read TGTGCCATCAGTGAGTCACTAGCGGGAGGTCCACCCACAGATACGCAGTATTTT. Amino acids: CAISESLAGGPPTDTQYF.

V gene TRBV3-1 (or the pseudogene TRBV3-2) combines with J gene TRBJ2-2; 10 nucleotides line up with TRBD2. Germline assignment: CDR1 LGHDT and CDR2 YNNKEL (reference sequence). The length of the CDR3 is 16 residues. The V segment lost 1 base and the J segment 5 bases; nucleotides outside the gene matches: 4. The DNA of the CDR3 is TGTGCCAGCAGCCAAGGGGCACTAGCGGGGACCGGGGAGCTGTTTTTT. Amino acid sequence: CASSQGALAGTGELFF.

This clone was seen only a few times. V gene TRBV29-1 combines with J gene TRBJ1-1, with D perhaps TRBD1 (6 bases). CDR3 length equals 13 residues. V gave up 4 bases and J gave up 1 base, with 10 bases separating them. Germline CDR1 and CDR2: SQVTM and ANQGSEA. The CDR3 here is CSVGPGANTEAFF. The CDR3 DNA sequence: TGCAGCGTTGGCCCAGGGGCGAACACTGAAGCTTTCTTT.

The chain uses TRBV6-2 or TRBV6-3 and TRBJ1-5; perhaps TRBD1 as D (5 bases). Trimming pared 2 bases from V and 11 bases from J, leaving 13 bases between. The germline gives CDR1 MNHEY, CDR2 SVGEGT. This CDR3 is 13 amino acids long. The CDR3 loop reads CASSYGRGLTQHF. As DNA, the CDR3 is TGTGCCAGCAGTTACGGTCGGGGGTTGACCCAGCATTTT.

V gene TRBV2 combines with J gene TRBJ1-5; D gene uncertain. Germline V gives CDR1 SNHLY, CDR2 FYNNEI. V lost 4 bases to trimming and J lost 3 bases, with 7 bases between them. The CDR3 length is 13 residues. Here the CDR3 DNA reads TGTGCCAGCAGTGGACTGCTCAATCAGCCCCAGCATTTT. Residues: CASSGLLNQPQHF.